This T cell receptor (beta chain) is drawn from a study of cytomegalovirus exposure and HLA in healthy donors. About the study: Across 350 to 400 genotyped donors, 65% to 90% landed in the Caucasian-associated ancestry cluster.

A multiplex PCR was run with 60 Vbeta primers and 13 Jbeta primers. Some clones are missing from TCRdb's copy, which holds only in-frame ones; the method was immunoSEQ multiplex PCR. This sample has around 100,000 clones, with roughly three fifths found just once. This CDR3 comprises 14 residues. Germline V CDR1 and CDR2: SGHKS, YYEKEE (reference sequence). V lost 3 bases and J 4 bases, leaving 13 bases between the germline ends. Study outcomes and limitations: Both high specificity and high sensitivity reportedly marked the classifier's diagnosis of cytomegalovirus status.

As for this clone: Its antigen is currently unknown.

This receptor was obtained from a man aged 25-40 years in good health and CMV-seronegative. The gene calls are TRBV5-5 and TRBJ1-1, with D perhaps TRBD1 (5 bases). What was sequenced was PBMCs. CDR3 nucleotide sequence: TGTGCCAGCAGCTCCCTCCCCAGGGCCACTGAAGCTTTCTTT. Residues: CASSSLPRATEAFF.